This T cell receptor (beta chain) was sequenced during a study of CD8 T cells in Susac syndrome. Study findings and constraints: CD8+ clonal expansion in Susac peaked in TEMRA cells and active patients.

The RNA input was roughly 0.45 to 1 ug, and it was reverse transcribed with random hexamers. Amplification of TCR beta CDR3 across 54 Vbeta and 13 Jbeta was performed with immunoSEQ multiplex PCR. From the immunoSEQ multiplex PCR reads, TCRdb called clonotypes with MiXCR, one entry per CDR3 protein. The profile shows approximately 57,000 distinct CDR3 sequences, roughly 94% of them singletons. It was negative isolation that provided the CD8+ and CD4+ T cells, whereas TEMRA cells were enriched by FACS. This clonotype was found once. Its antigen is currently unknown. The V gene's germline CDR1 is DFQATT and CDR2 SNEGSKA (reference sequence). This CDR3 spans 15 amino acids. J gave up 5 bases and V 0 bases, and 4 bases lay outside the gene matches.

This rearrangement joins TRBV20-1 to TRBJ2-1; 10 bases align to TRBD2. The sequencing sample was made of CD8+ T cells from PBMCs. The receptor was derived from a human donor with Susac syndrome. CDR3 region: CSARDHLAGDNEQFF. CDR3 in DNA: TGCAGTGCTAGAGATCACCTAGCGGGGGACAATGAGCAGTTCTTC.